This T cell receptor (beta chain) came from a study of T cells after yellow fever vaccination. The CDR3 totals 14 residues. V was shortened by 3 bases and J by 3 bases, with 9 bases between the two germline ends. Germline CDR1 and CDR2: MDHEN and SYDVKM. TCRdb fed the 5' RACE reads into MiXCR, producing one record per CDR3 protein. Among some 26,000 distinct CDR3 sequences, approximately 3.5% were seen once, and the ten largest hold more than 0.75%. The table lists this clonotype with many counts. The sequencing used PBMCs, either bulk or a sorted T-cell subset (CD4+, CD8+, memory, or dextramer-sorted; not recorded which), collected about 49 days after the first yellow fever vaccination. This chain links TRBV28 with TRBJ1-3; D is uncertain. This receptor was identified in a man between 18 and 29 years old who received the YFV17D yellow fever vaccine. Written as DNA, the CDR3 is TGTGCCAGCAGTTTCCGGGGAAATGGAAACACCATATATTTT. Translating it yields CASSFRGNGNTIYF.